These T cell receptor beta chains were read from a single sample in a study of OX40 agonist ivuxolimab in advanced cancers. Generated by immunoSEQ multiplex PCR, the TCRdb table keeps only in-frame clones and is missing some. The sample holds about 72,000 clones; roughly nine tenths are singletons and the top ten take about an eighth. The material was CD4+ or CD8+ T cells sorted from blood, obtained in a trial of the OX40 agonist ivuxolimab. These receptors originate from an adult with an advanced solid tumor such as melanoma, head and neck, liver or kidney cancer. CDR3s include the opening cysteine and the closing phenylalanine or tryptophan. Each record gives: clone size, J gene, V gene, D gene, CDR3 protein, CDR3 DNA. A D gene is named only where the DNA matches it firmly. Clone size is shown for a subset of rows, as once, few, many or a class of expanded clone.

abundance: -; j_gene: TRBJ1-2; v_gene: TRBV4-1; d_gene: -; CDR3aa: CASSLFRPGNYGYTF; CDR3nt: TGCGCCAGTAGCCTATTCAGACCGGGAAACTATGGCTACACCTTC
abundance: -; j_gene: TRBJ2-1; v_gene: TRBV6-6; d_gene: TRBD1; CDR3aa: CASSRDDRVDEQFF; CDR3nt: TGTGCCAGCAGTCGAGACGACAGGGTCGATGAGCAGTTCTTC
abundance: once; j_gene: TRBJ1-2; v_gene: TRBV10-3; d_gene: -; CDR3aa: CAISEGDTYIYGYTF; CDR3nt: TGTGCCATCAGTGAAGGGGACACTTATATCTATGGCTACACCTTC
abundance: few; j_gene: TRBJ2-5; v_gene: TRBV7-2; d_gene: -; CDR3aa: CASSLRLTKETQYF; CDR3nt: TGTGCCAGCAGCTTAAGGTTGACCAAAGAGACCCAGTACTTC
abundance: -; j_gene: TRBJ1-5; v_gene: TRBV4-2; d_gene: -; CDR3aa: CASSQDPATGSEGGNQPQHF; CDR3nt: TGTGCCAGCAGCCAAGATCCCGCAACAGGGTCCGAAGGCGGCAATCAGCCCCAGCATTTT
abundance: -; j_gene: TRBJ2-6; v_gene: TRBV21-1; d_gene: -; CDR3aa: CASYTKGGRGPSSGANVLTF; CDR3nt: TGTGCCAGCTATACGAAGGGCGGGAGGGGCCCAAGCTCTGGGGCCAACGTCCTGACTTTC
abundance: -; j_gene: TRBJ2-3; v_gene: TRBV18; d_gene: TRBD2; CDR3aa: CASSPAGVDTQYF; CDR3nt: TGTGCCAGCTCACCGGCGGGGGTAGATACGCAGTATTTT
abundance: -; j_gene: TRBJ2-7; v_gene: TRBV28; d_gene: TRBD1; CDR3aa: CASSLYGQGAEDEQYF; CDR3nt: TGTGCCAGCAGTTTATATGGGCAGGGGGCGGAAGACGAGCAGTACTTC
abundance: once; j_gene: TRBJ2-5; v_gene: TRBV7-2; d_gene: -; CDR3aa: CASSPGAMEETQYF; CDR3nt: TGTGCCAGCAGCCCAGGGGCGATGGAAGAGACCCAGTACTTC
abundance: once; j_gene: TRBJ2-5; v_gene: TRBV6-5; d_gene: TRBD2; CDR3aa: CASRTRLAGETQYF; CDR3nt: TGTGCCAGCAGAACGAGACTAGCGGGAGAGACCCAGTACTTC
abundance: -; j_gene: TRBJ1-1; v_gene: TRBV6-6; d_gene: -; CDR3aa: CASSYGSANTEAFF; CDR3nt: TGTGCCAGCAGTTACGGGTCTGCGAACACTGAAGCTTTCTTT
abundance: -; j_gene: TRBJ1-4; v_gene: TRBV4-2; d_gene: -; CDR3aa: CASSQDQRTDNEKLFF; CDR3nt: TGTGCCAGCAGCCAAGATCAAAGGACAGATAATGAAAAACTGTTTTTT
abundance: few; j_gene: TRBJ1-1; v_gene: TRBV5-6; d_gene: TRBD1; CDR3aa: CASSYDRGPLEAFF; CDR3nt: TGTGCCAGCAGTTACGACAGGGGGCCCCTTGAAGCTTTCTTT
abundance: once; j_gene: TRBJ2-7; v_gene: TRBV13; d_gene: TRBD2; CDR3aa: CASSRAGGAYEQYF; CDR3nt: TGTGCCAGCAGCCGCGCCGGGGGGGCCTACGAGCAGTACTTC
abundance: few; j_gene: TRBJ1-3; v_gene: TRBV6-1; d_gene: -; CDR3aa: CASSSRGVRGNTIYF; CDR3nt: TGTGCCAGCAGTTCAAGAGGAGTTCGTGGAAACACCATATATTTT
abundance: -; j_gene: TRBJ1-1; v_gene: TRBV18; d_gene: -; CDR3aa: CASSDQGPTEAFF; CDR3nt: TGTGCCAGCTCGGATCAGGGACCCACTGAAGCTTTCTTT
abundance: once; j_gene: TRBJ1-2; v_gene: TRBV18; d_gene: TRBD1; CDR3aa: CASSPRDRGWQGYTF; CDR3nt: TGTGCCAGCTCACCCCGGGACAGGGGGTGGCAAGGCTACACCTTC
abundance: -; j_gene: TRBJ1-2; v_gene: TRBV23-1; d_gene: TRBD1; CDR3aa: CASSLLSTGLYGYTF; CDR3nt: TGCGCCAGCAGTCTCCTCTCGACAGGGCTATATGGCTACACCTTC
abundance: once; j_gene: TRBJ2-5; v_gene: TRBV28; d_gene: TRBD2; CDR3aa: CASSSPILAGGPLQETQYF; CDR3nt: TGTGCCAGCAGTTCTCCTATTCTAGCGGGAGGGCCTCTCCAAGAGACCCAGTACTTC
abundance: few; j_gene: TRBJ1-2; v_gene: TRBV28; d_gene: -; CDR3aa: CASSLLSDSNYGYTF; CDR3nt: TGTGCCAGCAGTTTATTGAGTGACAGTAACTATGGCTACACCTTC
abundance: -; j_gene: TRBJ1-2; v_gene: TRBV6-5; d_gene: -; CDR3aa: CASSYGANYGYTF; CDR3nt: TGTGCCAGCAGTTATGGAGCAAACTATGGCTACACCTTC
abundance: -; j_gene: TRBJ1-2; v_gene: TRBV6-1; d_gene: TRBD1; CDR3aa: CASSEARDRGLANYGYTF; CDR3nt: TGTGCCAGCAGTGAAGCGCGGGACAGAGGGCTAGCTAACTATGGCTACACCTTC
abundance: -; j_gene: TRBJ2-5; v_gene: TRBV5-5; d_gene: -; CDR3aa: CASRPRWDQETQYF; CDR3nt: TGTGCCAGCAGGCCCCGTTGGGACCAAGAGACCCAGTACTTC
abundance: -; j_gene: TRBJ2-7; v_gene: TRBV18; d_gene: TRBD1; CDR3aa: CASSLPGTGGSGEQYF; CDR3nt: TGTGCCAGCTCACTACCCGGGACAGGGGGCTCTGGGGAGCAGTACTTC
abundance: -; j_gene: TRBJ2-5; v_gene: TRBV28; d_gene: TRBD1; CDR3aa: CASSRQGAETQYF; CDR3nt: TGTGCCAGCAGTAGACAGGGGGCAGAGACCCAGTACTTC